Each of the 19 T cell receptor beta chains below was sequenced from the same sample in a study of response to subunit inactivated influenza vaccine. TCRdb itself ran the RT-PCR reads through MiXCR, one entry per CDR3 protein. The table records around 190,000 distinct CDR3 sequences, 14% of them present only once. The input for sequencing was CD8+ T cells sorted from PBMCs, taken about 5 days after vaccination. The origin of the receptors is a man aged 45-65 years who received an inactivated influenza vaccine.

The V gene is TRBV29-1, the J gene TRBJ2-1; 8 nucleotides align to TRBD2. The germline V gene encodes CDR1 SQVTM and CDR2 ANQGSEA. V was pared by 0 bases and J by 4 bases, with 8 bases of the junction left unmatched. This CDR3 has 16 residues. CDR3 in amino acids: CSVEDPTGGPYNEQFF. The DNA for the CDR3 is TGCAGCGTTGAAGATCCGACGGGAGGGCCTTACAATGAGCAGTTCTTC.

This clonotype was detected a few times. This chain uses TRBV7-8 with TRBJ2-3; TRBD1 is a possible D gene (6 bases). The CDR3 length is 13 residues. From germline, CDR1 is SGHVS and CDR2 FQNEAQ. Trimming shortened V by 4 bases and J by 7 bases, and 12 bases separated the two germline ends. The CDR3 DNA sequence: TGTGCCAGCAGCTCCTATACAGGGAATACGCAGTATTTT. Its translation is CASSSYTGNTQYF.

This clonotype was found many times. The chain links TRBV7-8 to TRBJ2-3, with 7 bases identical to TRBD1. The J segment lost 4 bases and the V segment lost 4 bases, leaving 5 bases of the junction unmatched. CDR1 and CDR2 from the germline V gene are SGHVS and FQNEAQ. CDR3 length equals 14 residues. CDR3 nucleotide sequence: TGTGCCAGCAGCTCCCTGAGGGGGCCAGATACGCAGTATTTT. Translating it yields CASSSLRGPDTQYF.

This clonotype was seen a handful of times. DNA for the CDR3: TGCAGTGCTAGAGATGATTTTAGCTCTGGCCTTTACGAGCAGTACTTC. It translates to CSARDDFSSGLYEQYF. This sequence joins TRBV20-1 and TRBJ2-7; D unresolved. V was pared by 0 bases and J by 4 bases, with 19 bases between. The CDR3 loop spans 16 amino acids. Germline V gives CDR1 DFQATT, CDR2 SNEGSKA (reference sequence).

This clonotype was found many times. The chain is built from TRBV20-1 and TRBJ2-3; possible D gene TRBD2, 6 bases. Looked up from germline, CDR1 is DFQATT and CDR2 is SNEGSKA (reference sequence). The CDR3 length is 16 residues. Deletions cut 4 bases from V and 2 bases from J, with 19 bases between. Here the CDR3 reads CSATISGTPLTDTQYF. As DNA, the CDR3 is TGCAGTGCTACCATCTCCGGGACTCCCCTCACAGATACGCAGTATTTT.

The sample holds many counts of this clonotype. This rearrangement joins TRBV27 to TRBJ2-1; 10 nucleotides align to TRBD1. CDR1 is MNHEY and CDR2 is SMNVEV in the germline V gene (reference sequence). The V and J ends lost 3 bases and 3 bases, in that order; junction bases with no gene match: 2. CDR3 length: 15 amino acids. CDR3 sequence reads: CASSLGTGVYNEQFF. DNA of the CDR3: TGTGCCAGCAGTTTGGGGACAGGGGTCTACAATGAGCAGTTCTTC.

This chain joins TRBV12-3 or TRBV12-4 and TRBJ2-2, with 8 bases aligning to TRBD1. The CDR3 has 18 residues. The V gene end was trimmed by 0 bases and the J gene end by 1 base; junction bases not matched to a gene: 7. The CDR3 sequence is CASSLAPPDRVNTGELFF. CDR3 in DNA: TGTGCCAGCAGTTTAGCCCCCCCGGACAGGGTGAACACCGGGGAGCTGTTTTTT.

This clonotype was detected only a few times. The chain recombines TRBV9 with TRBJ2-1, with no clear D. The germline V and J ends were trimmed by 0 bases and 0 bases, with 22 bases remaining between them. CDR1 SGDLS and CDR2 YYNGEE come from the germline V gene. The length of the CDR3 is 20 residues. The CDR3 spells CASSVGWIPLALSSYNEQFF. CDR3 DNA: TGTGCCAGCAGCGTAGGGTGGATTCCCCTCGCCCTAAGCTCCTACAATGAGCAGTTCTTC.

The V and J genes are TRBV11-1 and TRBJ2-2; the match to TRBD1 covers 7 bases. The V gene's germline CDR1 is SGHAT and CDR2 FQDESV (reference sequence). Trimming at V came to 2 bases and at J to 1 base, leaving 16 bases not matched to a gene. The CDR3 extends over 20 amino acids. The CDR3 nucleotides are TGTGCCAGCAGCTTAACGGGTGGAAGGGGGCGGTTCGTGAACACCGGGGAGCTGTTTTTT. Translating gives CASSLTGGRGRFVNTGELFF. Filled out from reference TRBV11-1 and TRBJ2-2, the complete variable domain reads EAEVAQSPRYKITEKSQAVAFWCDPISGHATLYWYRQILGQGPELLVQFQDESVVDDSQLPKDRFSAERLKGVDSTLKIQPAELGDSAMYLCASSLTGGRGRFVNTGELFFGEGSRLTVL.

This clonotype has ten or more counts. In DNA, the CDR3 is TGTGCCAGCAGGAGGGGTGATGCTGGCTACACCTTC. Translation: CASRRGDAGYTF. J is TRBJ1-2 and V is TRBV12-3 or TRBV12-4, with a weak D call TRBD1 (5 bases). The CDR3 has 12 residues. V gave up 6 bases and J gave up 7 bases, with 12 bases separating them.

The chain joins TRBV7-2 to TRBJ2-1; D gene unclear. V was shortened by 5 bases and J by 11 bases, with 13 bases between the two germline ends. This CDR3 contains 12 residues. Looked up from germline, CDR1 is SGHTA and CDR2 is FQGNSA. The CDR3 loop is CASSLSTMQQFF. The CDR3, as DNA: TGTGCCAGCAGCCTGAGTACAATGCAGCAGTTCTTC.

The chain couples TRBV5-1 to TRBJ2-1; 8 bases map to TRBD1. Germline V gene data show CDR1 as SGHRS and CDR2 as YFSETQ. V dropped 3 bases and J dropped 1; count of bases not matched to a gene: 3. The CDR3 is made up of 15 amino acids. The CDR3 DNA is TGCGCCAGCAGCTACACAGGGGGGTCCTACAATGAGCAGTTCTTC. This gives the protein CASSYTGGSYNEQFF.

The rearrangement joins TRBV10-3 to TRBJ2-1; 10 nucleotides match TRBD1. The CDR3 is 13 residues long. Trimming took 10 bases from V and 2 from J; bases not matched to a gene: 2. In germline, CDR1 is ENHRY, CDR2 SYGVKD. The CDR3 DNA reads as TGTGCCAATGGACAGGGGGCCTACAATGAGCAGTTCTTC. It encodes CANGQGAYNEQFF.

V usage is TRBV6-2 or TRBV6-3 and J usage is TRBJ2-7; D call uncertain. Germline V lookup: CDR1 MNHEY, CDR2 SVGEGT. Trimming removed 5 bases at V and 3 bases at J, with 11 bases between. This CDR3 is built from 13 residues. CDR3 bases: TGTGCCAGCAGTAGCAGGAACATCTACGAGCAGTACTTC. Its translation is CASSSRNIYEQYF.

This clonotype was seen ten or more times. V and J are TRBV25-1 and TRBJ2-5; D perhaps matches TRBD1 (5 bases). This CDR3 is built from 12 residues. Trimming pared 4 bases from V and 4 bases from J, leaving 7 bases between. Germline assignment: CDR1 MGHDK and CDR2 SYGVNS. The CDR3 coding sequence is TGTGCCAGCAGTGCAGGGATAGAGACCCAGTACTTC. Amino acids: CASSAGIETQYF. Complete variable domain (other parts from reference TRBV25-1 and TRBJ2-5): EADIYQTPRYLVIGTGKKITLECSQTMGHDKMYWYQQDPGMELHLIHYSYGVNSTEKGDLSSESTVSRIRTEHFPLTLESARPSHTSQYLCASSAGIETQYFGPGTRLLVL.

The rearrangement uses TRBV6-4 and TRBJ1-2; 7 nucleotides align to TRBD1. V gave up 2 bases and J gave up 11 bases; unmatched junction bases: 11. The CDR3 has 14 amino acids. CDR1 is MRHNA, CDR2 SNTAGT, per germline. The CDR3 DNA reads TGTGCCAGCAGTGACCTCCCCGGGACAGACAAGTACACCTTC. This codes for CASSDLPGTDKYTF.

This clonotype occurred a few times. The chain employs TRBV5-1 and TRBJ2-3, with D possibly TRBD1 on 6 matching bases. V gave up 0 bases and J gave up 2 bases, with 10 bases separating them. The CDR3 length is 15 residues. Per germline, CDR1 SGHRS and CDR2 YFSETQ. Here the CDR3 reads CASSLGQGFTDTQYF. CDR3 bases: TGCGCCAGCAGCTTGGGGCAGGGGTTCACAGATACGCAGTATTTT.

The CDR3 loop is CASSQTHPMNRANTEAFF. CDR3 DNA: TGTGCCAGCAGCCAAACGCACCCCATGAACAGGGCGAACACTGAAGCTTTCTTT. This chain uses TRBV13 with TRBJ1-1; D might be TRBD1 (6 bases). Trimming took off 5 bases at V and 1 base at J, with 23 bases between the two ends. Germline CDR1 reads PRHDT; CDR2 reads FYEKMQ (reference sequence). The CDR3 covers 18 residues.

This clonotype was seen a few times. The chain is built from TRBV4-3 and TRBJ2-4, with a possible D match to TRBD2 (5 bases). The CDR3 runs to 15 residues. V lost 0 bases, J lost 5 bases, and 11 bases lay in between. Germline V gene data show CDR1 as LGHNA and CDR2 as YSLEER. The CDR3 sequence: CASSQEAGMENIQYF. As DNA, the CDR3 is TGCGCCAGCAGCCAAGAAGCCGGGATGGAAAACATTCAGTACTTC.